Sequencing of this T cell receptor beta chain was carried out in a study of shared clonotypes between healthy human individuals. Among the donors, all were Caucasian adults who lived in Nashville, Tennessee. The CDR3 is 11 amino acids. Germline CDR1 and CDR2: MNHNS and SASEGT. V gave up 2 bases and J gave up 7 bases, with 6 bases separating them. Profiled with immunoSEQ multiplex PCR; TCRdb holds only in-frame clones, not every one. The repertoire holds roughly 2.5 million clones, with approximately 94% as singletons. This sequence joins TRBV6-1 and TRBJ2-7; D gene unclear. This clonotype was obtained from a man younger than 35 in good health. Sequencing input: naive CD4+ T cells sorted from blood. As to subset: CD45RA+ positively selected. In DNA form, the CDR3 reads TGTGCCAGCAGTGAAAGTCCGGAGCAGTACTTC. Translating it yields CASSESPEQYF.